These 12 T cell receptor beta chains were sequenced from one sample in a study of blood T cell repertoires in COVID-19. Clones were read by immunoSEQ multiplex PCR, and TCRdb kept only the in-frame ones, dropping some. The sample holds 190,000 or so clones, 89% seen once. The material sequenced was PBMCs or T cells enriched from blood (not recorded which). These receptors were taken from a young woman who had recovered from COVID-19.

The gene calls are TRBV30 and TRBJ2-3, with D perhaps TRBD1 (6 bases). Germline V lookup: CDR1 GTSNPN, CDR2 SVGIG (reference sequence). V lost 0 bases to trimming and J lost 6 bases, with 16 bases between them. The CDR3 has 15 amino acids. CDR3 amino acids: CAWSVAFVGADTQYF. The CDR3 DNA reads as TGTGCCTGGAGTGTAGCGTTTGTGGGGGCGGATACGCAGTATTTT.

This clone was recorded only once. The genes are TRBV5-1 and TRBJ2-7, with 8 bases that match TRBD1. CDR1 SGHRS and CDR2 YFSETQ come from the germline V gene. V shed 0 bases and J 2 bases; nucleotides not matched to a gene: 7. This CDR3 has 16 amino acids. CDR3 amino acids: CASSLALRDRTYEQYF. CDR3 DNA sequence: TGCGCCAGCAGCTTGGCACTGCGGGACAGGACCTACGAGCAGTACTTC.

V is TRBV7-2 and J is TRBJ2-1, with D possibly matching TRBD2 (5 bases). This CDR3 has 15 amino acids. V was cut by 1 base and J by 2 bases, with 9 bases left in between. CDR1 is SGHTA, CDR2 FQGNSA, per germline. The CDR3 reads CASSLETRAYNEQFF. CDR3 nucleotide sequence: TGTGCCAGCAGCTTAGAAACTAGAGCCTACAATGAGCAGTTCTTC.

The CDR3 spells CAWSSADLEKLFF. The CDR3 bases are TGTGCCTGGAGTTCGGCAGACTTAGAAAAACTGTTTTTT. This chain uses TRBV30 with TRBJ1-4; D is unclear. Trimming removed 2 bases at V and 8 bases at J, with 12 bases between. The germline V gene has CDR1 GTSNPN and CDR2 SVGIG (reference sequence). This CDR3 has 13 amino acids.

V usage is TRBV29-1 and J usage is TRBJ2-2; 7 positions match TRBD2. V lost 7 bases, J lost 7 bases, and 9 bases stayed unmatched. The germline gives CDR1 SQVTM, CDR2 ANQGSEA. The CDR3 extends over 13 amino acids. The CDR3 here is CSAESGRVGELFF. The CDR3 DNA reads as TGCAGCGCCGAATCAGGGAGGGTCGGGGAGCTGTTTTTT.

This chain links TRBV6-1 with TRBJ2-1, with TRBD2 matching over 15 bases. The CDR3 contains 19 residues. The V segment lost 3 bases and the J segment 3 bases; nucleotides outside the gene matches: 9. Per the germline V gene, CDR1 is MNHNS and CDR2 is SASEGT. The CDR3 protein is CASSEPGLAGGGGYNEQFF. The DNA of the CDR3 is TGTGCCAGCAGTGAGCCGGGACTAGCGGGGGGAGGGGGCTACAATGAGCAGTTCTTC.

V and J are TRBV29-1 and TRBJ2-2; 10 bases are shared with TRBD2. CDR3 size: 13 residues. J lost 6 bases, V lost 6 bases, and 4 bases had no gene match. Germline loops: CDR1 SQVTM, CDR2 ANQGSEA. The CDR3 nucleotides are TGCAGCGTGAGGACTAGCGGCGCCGGGGAGCTGTTTTTT. This codes for CSVRTSGAGELFF.

This clone was observed a few times. This chain joins TRBV12-3 or TRBV12-4 and TRBJ1-1, with 7 bases matching TRBD1. V shed 7 bases, J shed 10 bases, and the junction held 9 bases outside the gene matches. The CDR3 runs 12 residues. CDR3 coding DNA: TGTGCCAGCACGAGTCAGGGGGTCTCAGCTTTCTTT. This sequence encodes CASTSQGVSAFF.

The chain uses TRBV4-2 and TRBJ1-6, with a weak D call TRBD1 (6 bases). The length of the CDR3 is 16 residues. Germline V CDR1 and CDR2: LGHNA, YNFKEQ. V was pared by 4 bases and J by 10 bases, with 20 bases between. The CDR3 DNA sequence: TGTGCCAGCAGCCTCCGAACTTGGCAGGGGCGGTCACCCCTCCACTTT. Translating it yields CASSLRTWQGRSPLHF.

The chain has TRBV29-1 and TRBJ2-5, with 9 positions matching TRBD1. CDR1 is SQVTM and CDR2 is ANQGSEA in the germline V gene. CDR3 size: 14 residues. V dropped 8 bases and J dropped 2; count of bases not matched to a gene: 9. The CDR3 nucleotides are TGCAGCAGTTCCGGGACAGGGTGGCAAGAGACCCAGTACTTC. Protein product: CSSSGTGWQETQYF. Full variable domain (remainder filled in from reference TRBV29-1 and TRBJ2-5): SAVISQKPSRDICQRGTSLTIQCQVDSQVTMMFWYRQQPGQSLTLIATANQGSEATYESGFVIDKFPISRPNLTFSTLTVSNMSPEDSSIYLCSSSGTGWQETQYFGPGTRLLVL.

This chain joins TRBV30 and TRBJ2-1, with 10 bases lining up with TRBD1. This CDR3 contains 17 residues. J gave up 9 bases and V 3 bases, and 17 bases lay outside the gene matches. The germline CDR1 and CDR2 sequences are GTSNPN and SVGIG (reference sequence). The CDR3 nucleotides are TGTGCCTGGAGCCCAGGACAGGGGGGTTTTTTTCTCGGTGAGCAGTTCTTC. This gives the protein CAWSPGQGGFFLGEQFF.

This rearrangement joins TRBV6-5 to TRBJ1-6, with 7 nucleotides matching TRBD1. The junction had 7 bases not matched to a gene; V was cut back by 7 bases and J by 7 bases. The CDR3 spans 14 residues. CDR1 and CDR2 (germline): MNHEY, SVGAGI. In nucleotides, the CDR3 is TGTGCCAGCACCACAGGGGCAGAGAATTCACCCCTCCACTTT. Translation: CASTTGAENSPLHF.